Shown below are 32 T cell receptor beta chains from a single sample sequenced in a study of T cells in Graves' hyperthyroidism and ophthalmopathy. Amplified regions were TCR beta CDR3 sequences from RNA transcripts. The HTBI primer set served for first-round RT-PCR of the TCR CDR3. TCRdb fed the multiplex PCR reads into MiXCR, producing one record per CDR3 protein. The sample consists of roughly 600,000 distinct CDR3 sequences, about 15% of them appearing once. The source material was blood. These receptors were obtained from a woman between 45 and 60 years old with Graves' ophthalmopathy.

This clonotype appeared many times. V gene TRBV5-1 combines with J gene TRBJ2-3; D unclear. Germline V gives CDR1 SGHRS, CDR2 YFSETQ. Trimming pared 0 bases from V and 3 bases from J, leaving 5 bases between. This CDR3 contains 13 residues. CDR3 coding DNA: TGCGCCAGCAGCTTGGAGGTGACAGATACGCAGTATTTT. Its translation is CASSLEVTDTQYF. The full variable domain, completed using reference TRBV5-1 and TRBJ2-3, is KAGVTQTPRYLIKTRGQQVTLSCSPISGHRSVSWYQQTPGQGLQFLFEYFSETQRNKGNFPGRFSGRQFSNSRSEMNVSTLELGDSALYLCASSLEVTDTQYFGPGTRLTVL.

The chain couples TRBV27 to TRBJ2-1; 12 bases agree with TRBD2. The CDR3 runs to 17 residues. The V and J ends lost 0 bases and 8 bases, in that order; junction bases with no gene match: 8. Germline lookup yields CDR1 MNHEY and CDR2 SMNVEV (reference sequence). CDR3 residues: CASSLSSSGRAAYEQFF. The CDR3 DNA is TGTGCCAGCAGTTTATCGTCTAGCGGGAGGGCCGCTTATGAGCAGTTCTTC.

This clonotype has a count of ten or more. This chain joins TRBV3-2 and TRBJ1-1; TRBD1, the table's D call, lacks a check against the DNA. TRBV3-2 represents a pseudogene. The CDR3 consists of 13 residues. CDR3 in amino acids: CASSQDWAGIAFF. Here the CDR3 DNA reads TGTGCCAGCAGCCAAGATTGGGCAGGGATAGCTTTCTTT.

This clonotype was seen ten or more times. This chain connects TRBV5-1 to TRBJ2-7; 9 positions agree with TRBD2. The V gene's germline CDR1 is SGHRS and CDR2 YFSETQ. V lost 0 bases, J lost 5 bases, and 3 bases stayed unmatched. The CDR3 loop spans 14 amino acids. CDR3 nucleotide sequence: TGCGCCAGCAGCTTGGTTAGCGGGAGAGACGAGCAGTACTTC. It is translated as CASSLVSGRDEQYF.

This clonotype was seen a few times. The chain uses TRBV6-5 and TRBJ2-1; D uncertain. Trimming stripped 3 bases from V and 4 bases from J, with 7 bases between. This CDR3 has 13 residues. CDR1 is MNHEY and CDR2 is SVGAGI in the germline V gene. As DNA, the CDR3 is TGTGCCAGCAGTTATGAAGTTTACAATGAGCAGTTCTTC. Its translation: CASSYEVYNEQFF.

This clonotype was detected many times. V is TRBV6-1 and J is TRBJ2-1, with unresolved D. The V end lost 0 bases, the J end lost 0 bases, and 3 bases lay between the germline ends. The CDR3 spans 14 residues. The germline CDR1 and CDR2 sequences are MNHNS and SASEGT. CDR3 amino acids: CASSEAVSYNEQFF. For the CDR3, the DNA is TGTGCCAGCAGTGAAGCTGTCTCCTACAATGAGCAGTTCTTC.

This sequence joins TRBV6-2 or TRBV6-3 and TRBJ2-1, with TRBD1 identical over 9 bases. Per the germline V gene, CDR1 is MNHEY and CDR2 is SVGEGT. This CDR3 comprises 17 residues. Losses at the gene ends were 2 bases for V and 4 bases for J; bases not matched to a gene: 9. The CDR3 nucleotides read TGTGCCAGCAGTTACACAAAAACGGGACAGGGATACAATGAGCAGTTCTTC. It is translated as CASSYTKTGQGYNEQFF.

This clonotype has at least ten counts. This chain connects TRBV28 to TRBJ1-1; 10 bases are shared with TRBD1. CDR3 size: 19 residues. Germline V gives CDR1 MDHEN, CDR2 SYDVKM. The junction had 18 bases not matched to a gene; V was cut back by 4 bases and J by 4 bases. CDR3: CASSSLWDRGNRMGTEAFF. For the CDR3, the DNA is TGTGCCAGCAGTTCCCTCTGGGACAGGGGTAACCGGATGGGCACTGAAGCTTTCTTT.

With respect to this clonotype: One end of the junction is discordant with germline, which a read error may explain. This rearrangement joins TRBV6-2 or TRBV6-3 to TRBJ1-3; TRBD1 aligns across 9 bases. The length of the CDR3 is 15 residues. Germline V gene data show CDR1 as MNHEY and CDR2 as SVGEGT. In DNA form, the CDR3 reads TGTGCCAGCAGTCCCCGGACAGGGGCTGGAGACACCATATATTTT. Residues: CASSPRTGAGDTIYF.

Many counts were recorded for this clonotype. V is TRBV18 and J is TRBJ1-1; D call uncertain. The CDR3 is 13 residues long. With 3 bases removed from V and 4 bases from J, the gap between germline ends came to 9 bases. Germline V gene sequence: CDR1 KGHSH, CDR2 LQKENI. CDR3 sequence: CASSPGVGTEAFF. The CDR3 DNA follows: TGTGCCAGCTCACCTGGGGTGGGCACTGAAGCTTTCTTT.

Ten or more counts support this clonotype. CDR3 in DNA: TGCGCCAGCAGGGGAGAGTCCAGCTCCTACAATGAGCAGTTCTTC. It encodes CASRGESSSYNEQFF. The chain combines TRBV5-1 with TRBJ2-1, with D possibly being TRBD2 (5 bases). Germline V gene data show CDR1 as SGHRS and CDR2 as YFSETQ. Deletions cut 5 bases from V and 0 bases from J, with 12 bases between. This CDR3 spans 15 amino acids. The full variable domain, completed using reference TRBV5-1 and TRBJ2-1, is KAGVTQTPRYLIKTRGQQVTLSCSPISGHRSVSWYQQTPGQGLQFLFEYFSETQRNKGNFPGRFSGRQFSNSRSEMNVSTLELGDSALYLCASRGESSSYNEQFFGPGTRLTVL.

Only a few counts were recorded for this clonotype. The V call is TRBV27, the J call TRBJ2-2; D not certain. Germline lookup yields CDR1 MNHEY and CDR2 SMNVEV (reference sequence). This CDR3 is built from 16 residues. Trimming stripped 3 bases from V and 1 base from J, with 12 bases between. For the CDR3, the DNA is TGTGCCAGCAGTTTCGTTCAAGCTGTGAACACCGGGGAGCTGTTTTTT. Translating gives CASSFVQAVNTGELFF.

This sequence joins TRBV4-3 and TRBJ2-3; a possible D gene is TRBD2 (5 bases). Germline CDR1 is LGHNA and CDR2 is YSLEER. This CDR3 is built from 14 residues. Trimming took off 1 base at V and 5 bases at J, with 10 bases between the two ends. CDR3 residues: CASSQGPAVDTQYF. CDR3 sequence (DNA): TGCGCCAGCAGCCAAGGGCCAGCGGTAGATACGCAGTATTTT.

CDR3 in amino acids: CASSQIRDRGTRNQPQHF. The CDR3 DNA sequence: TGTGCCAGCAGTCAAATCCGGGACAGGGGTACGCGCAATCAGCCCCAGCATTTT. The chain uses TRBV6-2 or TRBV6-3 and TRBJ1-5, with 10 bases fitting TRBD1. V was pared by 5 bases and J by 2 bases, with 12 bases of the junction left unmatched. Germline assignment: CDR1 MNHEY and CDR2 SVGEGT. The CDR3 runs to 18 residues.

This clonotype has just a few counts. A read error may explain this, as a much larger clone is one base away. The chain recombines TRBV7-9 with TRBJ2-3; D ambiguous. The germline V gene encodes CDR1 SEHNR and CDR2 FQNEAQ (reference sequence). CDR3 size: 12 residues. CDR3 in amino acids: CASATSTDTRYF. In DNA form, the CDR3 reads TGTGCCAGCGCCACGAGCACAGATACGCGGTATTTT.

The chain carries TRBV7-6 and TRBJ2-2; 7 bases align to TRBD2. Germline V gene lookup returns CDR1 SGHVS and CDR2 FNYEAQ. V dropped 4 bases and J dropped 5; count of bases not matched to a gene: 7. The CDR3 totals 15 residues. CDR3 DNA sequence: TGTGCCAGCAGCTACGGACTAGTGGGGACCGGGGAGCTGTTTTTT. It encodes CASSYGLVGTGELFF. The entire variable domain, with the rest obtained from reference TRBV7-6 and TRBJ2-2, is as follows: GAGVSQSPRYKVTKRGQDVALRCDPISGHVSLYWYRQALGQGPEFLTYFNYEAQQDKSGLPNDRFSAERPEGSISTLTIQRTEQRDSAMYRCASSYGLVGTGELFFGEGSRLTVL.

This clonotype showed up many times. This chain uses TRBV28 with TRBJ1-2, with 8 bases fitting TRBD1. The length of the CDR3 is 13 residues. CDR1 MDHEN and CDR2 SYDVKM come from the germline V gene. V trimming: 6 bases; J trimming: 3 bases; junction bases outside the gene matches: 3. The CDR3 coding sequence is TGTGCCAGCAGACAGGGGGTTTACTATGGCTACACCTTC. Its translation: CASRQGVYYGYTF.

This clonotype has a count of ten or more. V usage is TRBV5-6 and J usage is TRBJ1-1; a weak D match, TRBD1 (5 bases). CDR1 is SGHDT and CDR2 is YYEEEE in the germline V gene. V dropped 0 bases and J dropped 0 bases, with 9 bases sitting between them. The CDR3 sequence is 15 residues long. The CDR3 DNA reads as TGTGCCAGCAGCTTGGCTATAGGGGTGAACACTGAAGCTTTCTTT. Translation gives CASSLAIGVNTEAFF. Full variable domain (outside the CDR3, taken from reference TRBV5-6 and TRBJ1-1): DAGVTQSPTHLIKTRGQQVTLRCSPKSGHDTVSWYQQALGQGPQFIFQYYEEEERQRGNFPDRFSGHQFPNYSSELNVNALLLGDSALYLCASSLAIGVNTEAFFGQGTRLTVV.

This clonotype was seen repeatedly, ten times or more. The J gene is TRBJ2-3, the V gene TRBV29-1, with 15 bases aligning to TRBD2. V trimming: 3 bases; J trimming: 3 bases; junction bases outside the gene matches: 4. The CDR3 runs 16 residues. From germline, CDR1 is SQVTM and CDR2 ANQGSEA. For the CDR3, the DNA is TGCAGCGTTGAGGGGGGACTAGCGGGAGGTACAGATACGCAGTATTTT. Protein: CSVEGGLAGGTDTQYF.

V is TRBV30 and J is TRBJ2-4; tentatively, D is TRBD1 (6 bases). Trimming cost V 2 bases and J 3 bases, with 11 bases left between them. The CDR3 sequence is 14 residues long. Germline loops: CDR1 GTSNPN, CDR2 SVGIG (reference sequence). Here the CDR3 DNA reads TGTGCCTGGAGTACGACAGGCGGCAAAAACATTCAGTACTTC. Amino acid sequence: CAWSTTGGKNIQYF.

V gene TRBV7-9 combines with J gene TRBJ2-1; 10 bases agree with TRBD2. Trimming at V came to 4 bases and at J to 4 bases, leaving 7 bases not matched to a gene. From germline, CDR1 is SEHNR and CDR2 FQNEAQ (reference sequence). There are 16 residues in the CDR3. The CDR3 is CASSSPKREGYNEQFF. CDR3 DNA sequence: TGTGCCAGCAGCTCCCCTAAGCGGGAGGGGTACAATGAGCAGTTCTTC.

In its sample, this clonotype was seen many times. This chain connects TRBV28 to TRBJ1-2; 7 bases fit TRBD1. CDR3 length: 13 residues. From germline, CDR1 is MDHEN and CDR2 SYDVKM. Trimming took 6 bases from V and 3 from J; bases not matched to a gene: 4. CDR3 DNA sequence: TGTGCCAGCAGGGACAGGCTTGACTATGGCTACACCTTC. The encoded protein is CASRDRLDYGYTF.

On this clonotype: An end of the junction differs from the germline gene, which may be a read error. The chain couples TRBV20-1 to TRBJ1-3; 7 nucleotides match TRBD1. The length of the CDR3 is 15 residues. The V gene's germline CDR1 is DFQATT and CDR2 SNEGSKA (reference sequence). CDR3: CSARGDRLSGNTICF. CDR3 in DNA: TGCAGTGCTAGGGGGGACAGACTCTCTGGAAACACCATATGTTTT.

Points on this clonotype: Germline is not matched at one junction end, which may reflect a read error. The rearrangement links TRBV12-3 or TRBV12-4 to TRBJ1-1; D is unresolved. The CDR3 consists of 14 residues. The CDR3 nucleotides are TGTGCCAGCAGTTCCGTCTTCGGGAACACTGGAGCTTTCTTT. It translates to CASSSVFGNTGAFF.

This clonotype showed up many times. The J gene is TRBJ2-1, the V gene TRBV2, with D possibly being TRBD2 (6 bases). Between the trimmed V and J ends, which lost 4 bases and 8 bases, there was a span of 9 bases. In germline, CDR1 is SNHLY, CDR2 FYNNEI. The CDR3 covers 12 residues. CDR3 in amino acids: CASSGSSDEQFF. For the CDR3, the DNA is TGTGCCAGCAGTGGATCTAGCGATGAGCAGTTCTTC.

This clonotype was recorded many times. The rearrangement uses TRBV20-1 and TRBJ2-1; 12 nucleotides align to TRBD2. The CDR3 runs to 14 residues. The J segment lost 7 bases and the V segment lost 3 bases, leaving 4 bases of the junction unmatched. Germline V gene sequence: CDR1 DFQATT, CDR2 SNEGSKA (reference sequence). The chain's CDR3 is CSASPGLAGNEQFF. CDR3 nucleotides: TGCAGTGCTAGCCCCGGACTAGCGGGAAATGAGCAGTTCTTC.

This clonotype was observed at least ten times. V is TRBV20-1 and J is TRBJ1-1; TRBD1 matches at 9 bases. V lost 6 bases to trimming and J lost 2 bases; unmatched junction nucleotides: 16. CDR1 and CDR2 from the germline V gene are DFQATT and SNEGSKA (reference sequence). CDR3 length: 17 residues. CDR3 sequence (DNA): TGCAGTGCCACACCCCTCCTACGGACAGGGGATAACACTGAAGCTTTCTTT. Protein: CSATPLLRTGDNTEAFF.

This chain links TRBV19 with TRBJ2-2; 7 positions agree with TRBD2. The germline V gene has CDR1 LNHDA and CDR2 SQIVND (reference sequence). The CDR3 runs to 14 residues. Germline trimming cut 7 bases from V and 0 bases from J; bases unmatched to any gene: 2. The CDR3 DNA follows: TGTGCCAGTACCGGACTAGCGAACACCGGGGAGCTGTTTTTT. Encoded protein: CASTGLANTGELFF.

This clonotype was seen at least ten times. In DNA form, the CDR3 reads TGTGCCAGCAGCTTAGATCAGCTATACGAGCAGTACTTC. It specifies CASSLDQLYEQYF. The chain couples TRBV7-9 to TRBJ2-7; no definite D call. Trimming removed 1 base from V and 4 bases from J, with 8 bases in between. Germline V CDR1 and CDR2: SEHNR, FQNEAQ (reference sequence). The CDR3 spans 13 residues.

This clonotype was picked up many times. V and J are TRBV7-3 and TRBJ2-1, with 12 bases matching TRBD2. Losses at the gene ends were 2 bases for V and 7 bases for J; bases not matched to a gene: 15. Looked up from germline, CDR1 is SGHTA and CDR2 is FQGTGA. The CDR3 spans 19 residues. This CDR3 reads CASSLSPPLAGGPKNEQFF. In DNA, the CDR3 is TGTGCCAGCAGCTTATCCCCTCCCCTAGCGGGAGGGCCAAAGAATGAGCAGTTCTTC.

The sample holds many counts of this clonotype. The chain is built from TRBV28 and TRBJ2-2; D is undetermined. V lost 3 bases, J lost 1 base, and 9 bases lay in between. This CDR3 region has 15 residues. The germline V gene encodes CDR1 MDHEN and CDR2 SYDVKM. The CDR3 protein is CASSFSSLNTGELFF. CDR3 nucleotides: TGTGCCAGCAGTTTTTCGTCATTGAACACCGGGGAGCTGTTTTTT. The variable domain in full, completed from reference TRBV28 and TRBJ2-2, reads DVKVTQSSRYLVKRTGEKVFLECVQDMDHENMFWYRQDPGLGLRLIYFSYDVKMKEKGDIPEGYSVSREKKERFSLILESASTNQTSMYLCASSFSSLNTGELFFGEGSRLTVL.

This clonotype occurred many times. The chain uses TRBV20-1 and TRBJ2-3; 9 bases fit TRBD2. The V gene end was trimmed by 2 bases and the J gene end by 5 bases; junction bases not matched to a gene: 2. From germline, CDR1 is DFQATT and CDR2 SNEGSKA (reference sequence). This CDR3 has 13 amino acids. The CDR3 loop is CSARNSGRDTQYF. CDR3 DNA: TGCAGTGCTAGAAATAGCGGGAGAGATACGCAGTATTTT.